The following is a T cell receptor beta chain sequence with its context. The CDR3 length is 14 residues. The V and J ends lost 2 bases and 6 bases respectively, with 11 bases between them. CDR1 is MNHEY, CDR2 SVGAGI, per germline. Here immunoSEQ multiplex PCR was the method, and the copy in TCRdb shows in-frame clones only, minus some. The sample has some 130,000 clones; 80% to 95% are singletons. This sample was included in a study of control samples from healthy donors and cancer patients. This receptor was obtained from a middle-aged man in good health. Sequences were obtained from blood. The J gene is TRBJ2-1, the V gene TRBV6-5; D ambiguous. The CDR3 reads CASSYRTDLNEQFF. CDR3 nucleotide sequence: TGTGCCAGCAGTTACCGGACGGATCTCAATGAGCAGTTCTTC.